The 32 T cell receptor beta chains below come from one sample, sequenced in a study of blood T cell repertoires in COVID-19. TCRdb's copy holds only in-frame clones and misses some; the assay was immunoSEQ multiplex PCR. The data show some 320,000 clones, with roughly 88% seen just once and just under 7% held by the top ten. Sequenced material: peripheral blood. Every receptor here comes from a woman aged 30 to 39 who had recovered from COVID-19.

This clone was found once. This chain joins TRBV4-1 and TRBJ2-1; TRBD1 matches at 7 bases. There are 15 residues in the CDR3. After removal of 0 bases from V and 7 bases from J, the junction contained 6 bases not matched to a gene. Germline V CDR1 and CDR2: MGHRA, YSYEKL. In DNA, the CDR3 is TGCGCCAGCAGCCAAGACCGGGACAGAACAAATGAGCAGTTCTTC. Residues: CASSQDRDRTNEQFF.

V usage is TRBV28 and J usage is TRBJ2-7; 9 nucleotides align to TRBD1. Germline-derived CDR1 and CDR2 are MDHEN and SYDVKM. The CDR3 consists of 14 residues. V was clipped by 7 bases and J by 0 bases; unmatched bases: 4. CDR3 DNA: TGTGCCAGCACCGAACAGGGGGCCTCCTACGAGCAGTACTTC. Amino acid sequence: CASTEQGASYEQYF.

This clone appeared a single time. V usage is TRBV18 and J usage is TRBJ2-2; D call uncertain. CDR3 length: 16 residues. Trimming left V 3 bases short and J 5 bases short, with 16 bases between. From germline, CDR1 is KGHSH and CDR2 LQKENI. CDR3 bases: TGTGCCAGCTCACCCCGGGTCGCCGGCCGGACCGGGGAGCTGTTTTTT. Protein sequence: CASSPRVAGRTGELFF.

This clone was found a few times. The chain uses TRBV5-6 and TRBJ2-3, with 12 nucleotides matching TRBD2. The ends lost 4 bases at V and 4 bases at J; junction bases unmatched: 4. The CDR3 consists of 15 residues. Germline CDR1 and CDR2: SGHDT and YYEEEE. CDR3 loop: CASSQGTSGSDTQYF. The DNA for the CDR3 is TGTGCCAGCAGCCAGGGGACTAGCGGGTCAGATACGCAGTATTTT.

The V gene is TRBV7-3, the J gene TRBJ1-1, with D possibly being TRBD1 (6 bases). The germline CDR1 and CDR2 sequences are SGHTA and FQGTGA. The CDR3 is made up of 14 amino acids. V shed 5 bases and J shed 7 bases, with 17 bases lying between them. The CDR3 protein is CASSETAGDGEAFF. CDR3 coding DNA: TGTGCCAGCAGCGAGACGGCAGGGGACGGTGAAGCTTTCTTT.

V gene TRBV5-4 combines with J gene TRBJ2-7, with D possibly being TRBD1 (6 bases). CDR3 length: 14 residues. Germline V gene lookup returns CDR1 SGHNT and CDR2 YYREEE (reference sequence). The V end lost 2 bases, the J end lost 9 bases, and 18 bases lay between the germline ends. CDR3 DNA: TGTGCCAGCAGCTTACAGGGTCAGCCTACGAGGCAGTACTTC. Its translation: CASSLQGQPTRQYF. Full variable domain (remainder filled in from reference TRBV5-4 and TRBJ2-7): ETGVTQSPTHLIKTRGQQVTLRCSSQSGHNTVSWYQQALGQGPQFIFQYYREEENGRGNFPPRFSGLQFPNYSSELNVNALELDDSALYLCASSLQGQPTRQYFGPGTRLTVT.

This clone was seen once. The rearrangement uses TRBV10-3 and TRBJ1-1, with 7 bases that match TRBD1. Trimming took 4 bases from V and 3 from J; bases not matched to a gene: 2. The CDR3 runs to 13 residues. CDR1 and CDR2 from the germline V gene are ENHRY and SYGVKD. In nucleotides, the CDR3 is TGTGCCATCAGTGTAGACAGGGACACTGAAGCTTTCTTT. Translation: CAISVDRDTEAFF.

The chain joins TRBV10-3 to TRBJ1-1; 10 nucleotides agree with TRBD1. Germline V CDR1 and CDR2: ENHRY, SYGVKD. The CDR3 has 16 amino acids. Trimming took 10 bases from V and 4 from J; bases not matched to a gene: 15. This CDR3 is CATTRTGTGEATEAFF. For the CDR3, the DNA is TGTGCCACCACCCGGACCGGGACAGGGGAGGCCACTGAAGCTTTCTTT.

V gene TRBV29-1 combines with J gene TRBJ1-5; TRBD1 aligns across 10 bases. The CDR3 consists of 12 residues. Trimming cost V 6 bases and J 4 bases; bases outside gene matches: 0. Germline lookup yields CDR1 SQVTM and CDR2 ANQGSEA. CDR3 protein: CSVGQGNQPQHF. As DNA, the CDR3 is TGCAGCGTGGGACAGGGGAATCAGCCCCAGCATTTT.

This CDR3 is CATSRDGDGRRDQPQHF. CDR3 DNA sequence: TGTGCCACCAGCAGAGATGGGGACGGGAGGCGAGATCAGCCCCAGCATTTT. This chain links TRBV15 with TRBJ1-5; tentative D call: TRBD1 (5 bases). The V end was cut by 0 bases, the J end by 5 bases, with 17 bases between. Germline CDR1 and CDR2: LNHNV and YYDKDF (reference sequence). The CDR3 has 17 amino acids.

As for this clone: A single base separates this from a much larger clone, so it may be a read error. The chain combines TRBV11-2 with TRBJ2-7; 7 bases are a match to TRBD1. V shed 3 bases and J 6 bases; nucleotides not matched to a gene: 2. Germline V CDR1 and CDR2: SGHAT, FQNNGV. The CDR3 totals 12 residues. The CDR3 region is CASSFTGVEQYF. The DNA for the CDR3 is TGTGCCAGCAGCTTTACAGGGGTCGAGCAGTACTTC.

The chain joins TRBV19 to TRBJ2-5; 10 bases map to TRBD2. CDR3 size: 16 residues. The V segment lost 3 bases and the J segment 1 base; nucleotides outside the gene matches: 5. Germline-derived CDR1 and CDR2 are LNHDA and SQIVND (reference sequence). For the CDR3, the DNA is TGTGCCAGTAGTATCTCTAGCGGGGGTTCCCAAGAGACCCAGTACTTC. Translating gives CASSISSGGSQETQYF.

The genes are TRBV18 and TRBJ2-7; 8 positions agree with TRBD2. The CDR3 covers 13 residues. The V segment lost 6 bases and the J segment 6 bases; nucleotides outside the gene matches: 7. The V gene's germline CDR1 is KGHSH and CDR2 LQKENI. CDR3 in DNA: TGTGCCAGCTCCCATCCGGGAGGGAGCGAGCAGTACTTC. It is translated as CASSHPGGSEQYF.

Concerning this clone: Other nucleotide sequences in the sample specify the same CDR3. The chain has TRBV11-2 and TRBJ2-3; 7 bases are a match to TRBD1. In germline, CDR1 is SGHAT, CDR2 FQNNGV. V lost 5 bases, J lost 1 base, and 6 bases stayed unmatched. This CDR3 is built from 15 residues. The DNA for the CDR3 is TGTGCCAGCAGCCCCCGGACAGGAGGCACAGATACGCAGTATTTT. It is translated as CASSPRTGGTDTQYF.

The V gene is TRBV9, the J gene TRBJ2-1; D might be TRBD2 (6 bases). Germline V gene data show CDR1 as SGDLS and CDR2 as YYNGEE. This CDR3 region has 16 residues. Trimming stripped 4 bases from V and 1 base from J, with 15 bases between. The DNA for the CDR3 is TGTGCCAGCAGCCCTCAGCGCGGGACTTCCTACAATGAGCAGTTCTTC. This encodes CASSPQRGTSYNEQFF.

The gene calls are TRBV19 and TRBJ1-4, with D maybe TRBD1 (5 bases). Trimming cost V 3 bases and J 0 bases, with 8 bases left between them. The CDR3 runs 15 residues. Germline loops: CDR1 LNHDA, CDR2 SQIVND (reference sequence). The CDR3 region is CASSILQATNEKLFF. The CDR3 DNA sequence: TGTGCCAGTAGTATTCTACAGGCAACTAATGAAAAACTGTTTTTT.

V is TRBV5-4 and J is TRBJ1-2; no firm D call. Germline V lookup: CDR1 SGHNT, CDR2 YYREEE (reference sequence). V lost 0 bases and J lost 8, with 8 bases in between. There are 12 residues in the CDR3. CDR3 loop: CASSLVEGGYTF. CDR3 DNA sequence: TGTGCCAGCAGCTTGGTCGAGGGCGGCTACACCTTC.

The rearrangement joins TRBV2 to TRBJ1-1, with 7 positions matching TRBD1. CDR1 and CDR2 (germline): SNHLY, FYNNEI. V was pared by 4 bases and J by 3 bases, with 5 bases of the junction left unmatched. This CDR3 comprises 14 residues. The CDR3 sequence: CASSVRQGDTEAFF. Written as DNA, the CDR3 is TGTGCCAGCAGTGTGCGCCAGGGGGACACTGAAGCTTTCTTT.

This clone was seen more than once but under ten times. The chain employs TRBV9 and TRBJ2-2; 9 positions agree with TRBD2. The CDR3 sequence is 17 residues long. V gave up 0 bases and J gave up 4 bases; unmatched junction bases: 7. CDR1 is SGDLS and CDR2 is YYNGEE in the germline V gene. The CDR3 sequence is CASSVERLAGTTGELFF. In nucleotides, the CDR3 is TGTGCCAGCAGCGTAGAAAGGCTAGCGGGGACCACCGGGGAGCTGTTTTTT.

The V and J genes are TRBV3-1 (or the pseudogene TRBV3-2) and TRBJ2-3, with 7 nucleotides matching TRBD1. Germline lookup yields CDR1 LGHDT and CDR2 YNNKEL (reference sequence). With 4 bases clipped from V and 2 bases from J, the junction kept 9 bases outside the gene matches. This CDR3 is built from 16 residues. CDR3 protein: CASSLRQGGPTDTQYF. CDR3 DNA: TGTGCCAGCAGCCTAAGACAGGGCGGACCCACAGATACGCAGTATTTT.

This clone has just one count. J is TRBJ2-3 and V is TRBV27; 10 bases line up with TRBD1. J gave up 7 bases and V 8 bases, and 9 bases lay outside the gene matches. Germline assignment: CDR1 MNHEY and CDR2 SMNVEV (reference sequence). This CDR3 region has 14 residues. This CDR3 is CASLGQGSRHTQYF. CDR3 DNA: TGTGCCAGCCTGGGACAGGGGTCCAGGCATACGCAGTATTTT.

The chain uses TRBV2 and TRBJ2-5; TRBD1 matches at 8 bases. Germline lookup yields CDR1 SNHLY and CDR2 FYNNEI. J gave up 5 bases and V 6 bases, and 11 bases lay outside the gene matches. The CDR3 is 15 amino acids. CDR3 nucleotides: TGTGCCAGCAGCGATGGGACAGGCGCTCGGGAGACCCAGTACTTC. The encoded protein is CASSDGTGARETQYF.

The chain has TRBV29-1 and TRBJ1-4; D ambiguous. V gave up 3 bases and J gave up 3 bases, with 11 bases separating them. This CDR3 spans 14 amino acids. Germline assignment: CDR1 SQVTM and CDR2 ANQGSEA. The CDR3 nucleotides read TGCAGCGTTGATGTCGCAGGATCTAATGAAAAACTGTTTTTT. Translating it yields CSVDVAGSNEKLFF.

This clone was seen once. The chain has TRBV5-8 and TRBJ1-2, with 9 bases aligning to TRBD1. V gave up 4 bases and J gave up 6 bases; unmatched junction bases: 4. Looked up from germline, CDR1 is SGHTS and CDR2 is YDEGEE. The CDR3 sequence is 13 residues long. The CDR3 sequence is CASSGTGSNGYTF. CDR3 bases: TGTGCCAGCAGCGGGACAGGGTCGAATGGCTACACCTTC.

The CDR3 sequence is CAWSPDRAVQPQHF. CDR3 bases: TGTGCCTGGAGCCCAGACAGGGCGGTTCAGCCCCAGCATTTT. This chain connects TRBV30 to TRBJ1-5; 7 nucleotides agree with TRBD1. The CDR3 is 14 residues long. Trimming at V came to 3 bases and at J to 6 bases, leaving 8 bases not matched to a gene. The germline V gene has CDR1 GTSNPN and CDR2 SVGIG (reference sequence).

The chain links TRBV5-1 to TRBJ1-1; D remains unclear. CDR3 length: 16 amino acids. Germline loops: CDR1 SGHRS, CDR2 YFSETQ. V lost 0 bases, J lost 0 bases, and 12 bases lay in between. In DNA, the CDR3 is TGCGCCAGCAGCTTGGTCGGTTCGATAATGAACACTGAAGCTTTCTTT. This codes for CASSLVGSIMNTEAFF.

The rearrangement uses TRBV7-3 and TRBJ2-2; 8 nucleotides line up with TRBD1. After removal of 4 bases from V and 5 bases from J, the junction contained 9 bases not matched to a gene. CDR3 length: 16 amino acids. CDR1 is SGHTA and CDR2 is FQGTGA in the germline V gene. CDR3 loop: CASSSQPQGATGELFF. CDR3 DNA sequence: TGTGCCAGCAGCTCACAACCTCAGGGGGCGACCGGGGAGCTGTTTTTT.

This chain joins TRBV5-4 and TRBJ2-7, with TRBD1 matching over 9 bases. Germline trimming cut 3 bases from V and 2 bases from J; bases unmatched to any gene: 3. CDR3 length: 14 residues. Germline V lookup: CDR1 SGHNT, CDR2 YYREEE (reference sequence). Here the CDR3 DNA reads TGTGCCAGCAGCTCTAGGACAGGGGCCTACGAGCAGTACTTC. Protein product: CASSSRTGAYEQYF. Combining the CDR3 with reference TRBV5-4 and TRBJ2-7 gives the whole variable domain ETGVTQSPTHLIKTRGQQVTLRCSSQSGHNTVSWYQQALGQGPQFIFQYYREEENGRGNFPPRFSGLQFPNYSSELNVNALELDDSALYLCASSSRTGAYEQYFGPGTRLTVT.

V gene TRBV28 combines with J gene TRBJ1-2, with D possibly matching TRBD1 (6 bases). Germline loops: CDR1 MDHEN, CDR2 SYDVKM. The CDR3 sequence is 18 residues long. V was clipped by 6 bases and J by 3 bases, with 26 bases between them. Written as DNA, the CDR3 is TGTGCCAGCAGGGGTAGCAGCTTCGCGGACAGTACCTACTATGGCTACACCTTC. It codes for CASRGSSFADSTYYGYTF.

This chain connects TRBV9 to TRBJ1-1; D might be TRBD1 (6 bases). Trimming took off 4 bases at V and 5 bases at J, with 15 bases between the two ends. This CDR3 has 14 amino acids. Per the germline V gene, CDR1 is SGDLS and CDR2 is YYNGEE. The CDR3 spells CASSPSRGWTEAFF. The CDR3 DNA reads TGTGCCAGCAGCCCTAGCAGGGGATGGACTGAAGCTTTCTTT.

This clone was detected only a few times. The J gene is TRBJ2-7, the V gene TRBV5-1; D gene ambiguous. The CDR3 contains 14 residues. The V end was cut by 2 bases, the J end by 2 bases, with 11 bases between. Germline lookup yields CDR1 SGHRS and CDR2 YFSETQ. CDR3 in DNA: TGCGCCAGCAGCTTCATTGCCGGTACCTACGAGCAGTACTTC. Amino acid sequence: CASSFIAGTYEQYF.

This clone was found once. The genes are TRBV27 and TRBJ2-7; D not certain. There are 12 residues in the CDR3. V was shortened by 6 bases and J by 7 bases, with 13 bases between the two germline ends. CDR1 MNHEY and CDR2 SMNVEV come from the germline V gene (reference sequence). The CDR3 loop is CASSGLEEEQYF. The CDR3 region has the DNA TGTGCCAGCAGCGGTCTAGAGGAGGAGCAGTACTTC.